Below, 15 T cell receptor beta chains from the same sample are listed, as sequenced in a study of Ad26.COV2.S vaccination and SARS-CoV-2 variants. Treatment indicated: roughly 19 received Ad26.COV2.S at low or high dose, single or two shots; about 5 received placebo; per-sample allocation not given. Specimen acquisition occurred on day 63 following the initial vaccine or placebo injection. TCRdb keeps only in-frame clones here, not all; method: immunoSEQ multiplex PCR. The sample lists over 400,000 clones, roughly nine tenths occurring once. This specimen consisted of peripheral blood, obtained in a trial of Ad26.COV2.S vaccine versus placebo. These receptors were collected from a person aged 18-60 years who received the Ad26.COV2.S COVID-19 vaccine or a placebo.

This clone has just one count. The V gene is TRBV19, the J gene TRBJ1-4; 8 nucleotides match TRBD1. V lost 6 bases and J lost 7; bases outside the gene matches: 7. Germline CDR1 LNHDA, CDR2 SQIVND (reference sequence). The CDR3 extends over 14 amino acids. CDR3 amino acids: CASRRQGFGEKLFF. CDR3 bases: TGTGCCAGTAGGAGACAGGGGTTCGGTGAAAAACTGTTTTTT. The entire variable domain, with the rest obtained from reference TRBV19 and TRBJ1-4, is as follows: DGGITQSPKYLFRKEGQNVTLSCEQNLNHDAMYWYRQDPGQGLRLIYYSQIVNDFQKGDIAEGYSVSREKKESFPLTVTSAQKNPTAFYLCASRRQGFGEKLFFGSGTQLSVL.

V is TRBV11-2 and J is TRBJ1-2; D gene uncertain. Germline V gene sequence: CDR1 SGHAT, CDR2 FQNNGV. This CDR3 region has 16 residues. Trimming pared 5 bases from V and 2 bases from J, leaving 18 bases between. CDR3 region: CASSPRGAGGNYGYTF. In nucleotides, the CDR3 is TGTGCCAGCAGCCCTAGAGGAGCAGGAGGAAACTATGGCTACACCTTC.

The V call is TRBV3-1 (or the pseudogene TRBV3-2), the J call TRBJ1-2, with D uncertain. The CDR3 runs to 12 residues. Trimming pared 3 bases from V and 7 bases from J, leaving 9 bases between. Germline-derived CDR1 and CDR2 are LGHDT and YNNKEL (reference sequence). CDR3 sequence: CASSQDWFGYTF. The CDR3 nucleotides read TGTGCCAGCAGCCAGGACTGGTTTGGCTACACCTTC.

The chain joins TRBV19 to TRBJ2-1; TRBD2 matches 11 bases. Germline CDR1 reads LNHDA; CDR2 reads SQIVND (reference sequence). Germline trimming cut 2 bases from V and 0 bases from J; bases unmatched to any gene: 9. This CDR3 is 19 amino acids long. The CDR3 spells CASSIWLAGGNSSYNEQFF. As DNA, the CDR3 is TGTGCCAGTAGTATATGGTTAGCGGGGGGGAATAGCTCCTACAATGAGCAGTTCTTC.

J is TRBJ1-6 and V is TRBV2; 8 positions match TRBD1. This CDR3 region has 13 residues. Losses at the gene ends were 6 bases for V and 10 bases for J; bases not matched to a gene: 5. Germline CDR1 SNHLY, CDR2 FYNNEI. The CDR3 here is CASSDRGRSPLHF. CDR3 bases: TGTGCCAGCAGCGACAGGGGAAGGTCACCCCTCCACTTT.

The rearrangement joins TRBV5-1 to TRBJ1-1, with unresolved D. The germline V gene encodes CDR1 SGHRS and CDR2 YFSETQ. CDR3 length: 15 amino acids. Trimming removed 4 bases at V and 6 bases at J, with 19 bases between. The CDR3: CASSTRWPGVAEAFF. CDR3 DNA sequence: TGCGCCAGCAGCACTCGGTGGCCCGGGGTAGCTGAAGCTTTCTTT.

The chain couples TRBV27 to TRBJ1-1, with 7 nucleotides matching TRBD1. This CDR3 is 16 amino acids long. CDR1 and CDR2 from the germline V gene are MNHEY and SMNVEV (reference sequence). With V trimmed by 3 bases and J by 4 bases, 11 bases remained unmatched. The CDR3 region is CASSFSQGERGTEAFF. Here the CDR3 DNA reads TGTGCCAGCAGTTTCTCGCAGGGGGAACGAGGCACTGAAGCTTTCTTT.

This clone appeared a few times. The chain links TRBV1 to TRBJ2-7; the table's D gene call, TRBD2, was not cross checked with the DNA. TRBV1 is a recognized pseudogene. The CDR3 is made up of 13 amino acids. CDR3 sequence reads: CTSRSLRPDEQYV. The CDR3 DNA reads TGCACCAGCAGGTCCCTACGCCCTGACGAGCAGTACGTC.

The J gene is TRBJ1-6, the V gene TRBV7-3; D is undetermined. Trimming left V 6 bases short and J 12 bases short, with 27 bases between. Germline assignment: CDR1 SGHTA and CDR2 FQGTGA. The CDR3 consists of 17 residues. The CDR3 DNA reads TGTGCCAGCAGGGCCTGGGTGGTTCTGGCTGGGGTGTTACCCCTCCACTTT. This gives the protein CASRAWVVLAGVLPLHF.

The J gene is TRBJ1-6, the V gene TRBV5-8; D uncertain. V was trimmed by 0 bases and J by 15 bases, leaving 7 bases between them. The CDR3 is 11 amino acids. CDR1 and CDR2 (germline): SGHTS, YDEGEE. CDR3 residues: CASSLGSHLHF. CDR3 DNA sequence: TGTGCCAGCAGCTTGGGGTCCCACCTCCACTTT.

This clone turned up a few times. The chain uses TRBV5-4 and TRBJ2-7; 9 bases are a match to TRBD1. The J segment lost 0 bases and the V segment lost 4 bases, leaving 5 bases of the junction unmatched. This CDR3 comprises 15 residues. Per the germline V gene, CDR1 is SGHNT and CDR2 is YYREEE (reference sequence). CDR3 DNA: TGTGCCAGCAGCCCCAAGGGACAGGGCTCCTACGAGCAGTACTTC. It encodes CASSPKGQGSYEQYF.

V and J are TRBV6-5 and TRBJ2-7; TRBD2 agrees at 7 bases. Per germline, CDR1 MNHEY and CDR2 SVGAGI. This CDR3 region has 11 residues. V gave up 10 bases and J gave up 8 bases; unmatched junction bases: 8. Here the CDR3 DNA reads TGTGCCACCTGGGGGGGGGTACAGCAGTACTTC. Amino acids: CATWGGVQQYF.

This rearrangement joins TRBV7-8 to TRBJ2-2, with 13 bases lining up with TRBD2. CDR3 length equals 16 residues. The germline CDR1 and CDR2 sequences are SGHVS and FQNEAQ. V dropped 5 bases and J dropped 5; count of bases not matched to a gene: 5. CDR3 loop: CASSTGLAGVTGELFF. CDR3 nucleotide sequence: TGTGCCAGCAGCACCGGACTAGCGGGGGTTACCGGGGAGCTGTTTTTT.

The chain is built from TRBV30 and TRBJ2-1; 8 positions match TRBD1. The V and J ends lost 7 bases and 3 bases, in that order; junction bases with no gene match: 11. The CDR3 contains 15 residues. Germline V lookup: CDR1 GTSNPN, CDR2 SVGIG (reference sequence). CDR3 amino acids: CASRDRDRFYNEQFF. The DNA of the CDR3 is TGTGCCTCCCGAGACCGGGACAGGTTCTACAATGAGCAGTTCTTC. The complete variable domain, with remaining parts taken from reference TRBV30 and TRBJ2-1, reads SQTIHQWPATLVQPVGSPLSLECTVEGTSNPNLYWYRQAAGRGLQLLFYSVGIGQISSEVPQNLSASRPQDRQFILSSKKLLLSDSGFYLCASRDRDRFYNEQFFGPGTRLTVL.

The rearrangement links TRBV5-4 to TRBJ2-3; D not resolved. The germline gives CDR1 SGHNT, CDR2 YYREEE (reference sequence). The CDR3 sequence is 14 residues long. The ends were cut back, 2 bases at V and 5 bases at J, with 12 bases in the middle. Here the CDR3 reads CASSLNWVGDTQYF. In DNA form, the CDR3 reads TGTGCCAGCAGCTTAAACTGGGTGGGAGATACGCAGTATTTT.